Listed below are T cell receptor beta chains from one sample, sequenced in a study of high-grade serous ovarian cancer treatment subgroups. The table came from immunoSEQ multiplex PCR; TCRdb's copy has only in-frame clones and leaves some out. The sample records roughly 8,000 clones, approximately 78% being singletons. The sequenced material came from tumor tissue. The receptors originated from a human donor with high-grade serous ovarian cancer. Both conserved end residues are part of each CDR3. Each record gives: clone size, V gene, J gene, D gene, CDR3 protein, CDR3 DNA. The D gene is left open where the match is weak. Not all rows give a size; the values are once, few, many and, for expanded clones, a class.

clone size: few; V gene: TRBV27; J gene: TRBJ1-2; D gene: TRBD1; CDR3 protein: CASSPGQGYGYTF; CDR3 DNA: TGTGCCAGCAGTCCAGGACAGGGCTATGGCTACACCTTC
clone size: medium-sized; V gene: TRBV4-3; J gene: TRBJ1-2; D gene: TRBD1; CDR3 protein: CASSRLKGQGWGGYTF; CDR3 DNA: TGCGCCAGCAGCCGGCTTAAGGGACAGGGTTGGGGTGGCTACACCTTC
clone size: -; V gene: TRBV5-1; J gene: TRBJ2-7; D gene: TRBD1; CDR3 protein: CASSRGGTGSYEQYF; CDR3 DNA: TGCGCCAGCAGCCGCGGCGGGACAGGCTCCTACGAGCAGTACTTC
clone size: few; V gene: TRBV7-3; J gene: TRBJ2-6; D gene: -; CDR3 protein: CASSLSAGAGANVLTF; CDR3 DNA: TGTGCCAGCAGCTTAAGTGCAGGGGCTGGGGCCAACGTCCTGACTTTC
clone size: -; V gene: TRBV6-1; J gene: TRBJ1-2; D gene: TRBD1; CDR3 protein: CASSDDRAFYGYTF; CDR3 DNA: TGTGCCAGCAGTGATGACAGGGCCTTTTATGGCTACACCTTC
clone size: -; V gene: TRBV10-3; J gene: TRBJ2-3; D gene: TRBD2; CDR3 protein: CAIRPAGGADTQYF; CDR3 DNA: TGTGCCATCAGACCAGCGGGAGGGGCAGATACGCAGTATTTT
clone size: -; V gene: TRBV9; J gene: TRBJ1-5; D gene: -; CDR3 protein: CASSVDPAWGQPQHF; CDR3 DNA: TGTGCCAGCAGCGTAGACCCCGCCTGGGGTCAGCCCCAGCATTTT
clone size: -; V gene: TRBV29-1; J gene: TRBJ2-3; D gene: -; CDR3 protein: CSVVVWGAQHLTDTQYF; CDR3 DNA: TGCAGCGTTGTTGTATGGGGGGCTCAGCACCTCACAGATACGCAGTATTTT
clone size: few; V gene: TRBV9; J gene: TRBJ2-1; D gene: TRBD2; CDR3 protein: CASSVALAGGWDEQFF; CDR3 DNA: TGTGCCAGCAGCGTAGCCCTAGCGGGAGGGTGGGATGAGCAGTTCTTC
clone size: -; V gene: TRBV19; J gene: TRBJ1-1; D gene: -; CDR3 protein: CASNTEGLNTEAFF; CDR3 DNA: TGTGCCAGCAATACGGAGGGTTTGAACACTGAAGCTTTCTTT
clone size: once; V gene: TRBV18; J gene: TRBJ2-3; D gene: -; CDR3 protein: CASRQGTDTQYF; CDR3 DNA: TGTGCCAGTAGACAGGGCACAGATACGCAGTATTTT
clone size: few; V gene: TRBV5-6; J gene: TRBJ2-7; D gene: -; CDR3 protein: CASSSPEGSYEQYF; CDR3 DNA: TGTGCCAGCAGCTCCCCCGAGGGGTCCTACGAGCAGTACTTC
clone size: -; V gene: TRBV7-2; J gene: TRBJ1-5; D gene: TRBD1; CDR3 protein: CASSRQGRGNQPQHF; CDR3 DNA: TGTGCCAGCAGCAGACAGGGGAGAGGCAATCAGCCCCAGCATTTT
clone size: -; V gene: TRBV2; J gene: TRBJ2-3; D gene: TRBD2; CDR3 protein: CASTGGSEADTQYF; CDR3 DNA: TGTGCCAGCACAGGCGGGAGTGAAGCAGATACGCAGTATTTT
clone size: -; V gene: TRBV4-1; J gene: TRBJ2-2; D gene: TRBD2; CDR3 protein: CASSQDLFGLGATGELFF; CDR3 DNA: TGCGCCAGCAGCCAAGATCTGTTTGGACTAGGGGCGACCGGGGAGCTGTTTTTT
clone size: -; V gene: TRBV28; J gene: TRBJ2-7; D gene: -; CDR3 protein: CASSSRRGDEQYF; CDR3 DNA: TGTGCCAGCTCAAGTAGGAGGGGGGACGAGCAGTACTTC
clone size: -; V gene: TRBV6-5; J gene: TRBJ2-5; D gene: TRBD1; CDR3 protein: CASSYGQVNGETQYF; CDR3 DNA: TGTGCCAGCAGTTACGGACAGGTTAACGGAGAGACCCAGTACTTC
clone size: -; V gene: TRBV6-5; J gene: TRBJ2-6; D gene: -; CDR3 protein: CASNGAGGANVLTF; CDR3 DNA: TGTGCCAGCAACGGGGCAGGTGGGGCCAACGTCCTGACTTTC